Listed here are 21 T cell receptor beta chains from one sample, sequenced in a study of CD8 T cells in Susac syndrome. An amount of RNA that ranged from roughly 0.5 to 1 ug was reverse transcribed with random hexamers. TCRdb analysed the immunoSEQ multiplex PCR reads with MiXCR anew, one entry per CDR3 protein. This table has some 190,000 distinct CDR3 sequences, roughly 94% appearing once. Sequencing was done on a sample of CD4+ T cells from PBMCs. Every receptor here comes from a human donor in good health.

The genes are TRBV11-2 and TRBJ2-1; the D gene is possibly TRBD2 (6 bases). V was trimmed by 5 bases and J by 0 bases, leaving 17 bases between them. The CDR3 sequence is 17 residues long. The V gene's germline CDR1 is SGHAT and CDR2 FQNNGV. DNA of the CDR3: TGTGCCAGCAGCGCGCGGGACTGGGTAAGCTCCTACAATGAGCAGTTCTTC. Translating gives CASSARDWVSSYNEQFF.

CDR3 nucleotides: TGCAGCGTCCGGACGGAGGTCACAGATACGCAGTATTTT. Residues: CSVRTEVTDTQYF. This chain links TRBV29-1 with TRBJ2-3; weak D call: TRBD2 (5 bases). Trimming stripped 6 bases from V and 2 bases from J, with 12 bases between. Germline V gene lookup returns CDR1 SQVTM and CDR2 ANQGSEA. There are 13 residues in the CDR3.

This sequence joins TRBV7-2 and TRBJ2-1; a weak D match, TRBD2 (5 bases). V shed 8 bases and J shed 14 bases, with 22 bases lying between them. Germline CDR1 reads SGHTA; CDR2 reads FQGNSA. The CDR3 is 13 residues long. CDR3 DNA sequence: TGTGCCAGCGGCCTCATCGCGGGTCTCGGGGAGTTCTTC. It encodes CASGLIAGLGEFF. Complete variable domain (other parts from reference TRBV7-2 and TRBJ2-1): GAGVSQSPSNKVTEKGKDVELRCDPISGHTALYWYRQSLGQGLEFLIYFQGNSAPDKSGLPSDRFSAERTGGSVSTLTIQRTQQEDSAVYLCASGLIAGLGEFFGPGTRLTVL.

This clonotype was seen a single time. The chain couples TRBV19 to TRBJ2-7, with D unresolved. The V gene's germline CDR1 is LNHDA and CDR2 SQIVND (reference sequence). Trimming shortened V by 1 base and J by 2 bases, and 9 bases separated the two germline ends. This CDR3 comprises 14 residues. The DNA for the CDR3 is TGTGCCAGTAGTATAGGATCCGAAACCTACGAGCAGTACTTC. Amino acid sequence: CASSIGSETYEQYF. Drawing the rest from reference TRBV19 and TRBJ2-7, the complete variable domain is DGGITQSPKYLFRKEGQNVTLSCEQNLNHDAMYWYRQDPGQGLRLIYYSQIVNDFQKGDIAEGYSVSREKKESFPLTVTSAQKNPTAFYLCASSIGSETYEQYFGPGTRLTVT.

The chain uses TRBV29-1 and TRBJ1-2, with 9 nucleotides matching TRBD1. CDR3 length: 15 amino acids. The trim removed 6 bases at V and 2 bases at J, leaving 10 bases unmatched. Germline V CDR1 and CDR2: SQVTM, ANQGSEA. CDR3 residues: CSVFPGTGTNYGYTF. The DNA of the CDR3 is TGCAGCGTCTTCCCCGGGACAGGGACGAACTATGGCTACACCTTC.

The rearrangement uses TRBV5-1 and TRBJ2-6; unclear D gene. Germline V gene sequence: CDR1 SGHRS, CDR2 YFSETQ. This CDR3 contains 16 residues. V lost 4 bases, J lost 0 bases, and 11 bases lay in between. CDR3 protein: CASSPPLGSGANVLTF. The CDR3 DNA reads TGCGCCAGCAGCCCCCCATTGGGCTCTGGGGCCAACGTCCTGACTTTC. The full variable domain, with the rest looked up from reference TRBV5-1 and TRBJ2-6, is KAGVTQTPRYLIKTRGQQVTLSCSPISGHRSVSWYQQTPGQGLQFLFEYFSETQRNKGNFPGRFSGRQFSNSRSEMNVSTLELGDSALYLCASSPPLGSGANVLTFGAGSRLTVL.

In DNA form, the CDR3 reads TGTGCCAGCAGTTTATCTACGGGCGAGCAGTACTTC. It translates to CASSLSTGEQYF. V gene TRBV27 combines with J gene TRBJ2-7; no reliable D call. The germline gives CDR1 MNHEY, CDR2 SMNVEV (reference sequence). V lost 0 bases, J lost 6 bases, and 6 bases lay in between. The CDR3 totals 12 residues.

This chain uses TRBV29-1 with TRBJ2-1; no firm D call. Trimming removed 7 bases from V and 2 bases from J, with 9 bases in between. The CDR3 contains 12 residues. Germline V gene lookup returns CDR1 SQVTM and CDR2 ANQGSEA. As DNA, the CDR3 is TGCAGCGCCGAGAGGACCTACAATGAGCAGTTCTTC. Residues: CSAERTYNEQFF.

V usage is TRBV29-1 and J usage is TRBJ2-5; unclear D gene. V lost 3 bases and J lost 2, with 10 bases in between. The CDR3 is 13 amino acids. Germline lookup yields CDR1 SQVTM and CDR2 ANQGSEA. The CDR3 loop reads CSVEEDWQETQYF. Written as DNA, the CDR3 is TGCAGCGTTGAGGAAGACTGGCAAGAGACCCAGTACTTC.

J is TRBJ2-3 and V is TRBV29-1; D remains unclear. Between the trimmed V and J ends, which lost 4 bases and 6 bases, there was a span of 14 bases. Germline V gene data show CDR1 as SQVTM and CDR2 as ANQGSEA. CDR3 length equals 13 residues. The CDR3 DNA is TGCAGCGTTGCGGGTTCGCGTGGGGATACGCAGTATTTT. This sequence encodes CSVAGSRGDTQYF.

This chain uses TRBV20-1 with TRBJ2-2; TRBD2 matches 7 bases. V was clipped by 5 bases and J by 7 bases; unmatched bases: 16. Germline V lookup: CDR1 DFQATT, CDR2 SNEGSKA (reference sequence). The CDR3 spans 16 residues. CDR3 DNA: TGCAGTGCTCCGATCTCAGGGAGGGAGGAAAACGGGGAGCTGTTTTTT. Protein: CSAPISGREENGELFF.

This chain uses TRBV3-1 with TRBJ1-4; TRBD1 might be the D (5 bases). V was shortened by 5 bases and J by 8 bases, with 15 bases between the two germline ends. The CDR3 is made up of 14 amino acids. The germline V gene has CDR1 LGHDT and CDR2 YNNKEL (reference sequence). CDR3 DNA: TGTGCCAGCAGCTATGGGGCCGGAGGGGAAAAACTGTTTTTT. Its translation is CASSYGAGGEKLFF.

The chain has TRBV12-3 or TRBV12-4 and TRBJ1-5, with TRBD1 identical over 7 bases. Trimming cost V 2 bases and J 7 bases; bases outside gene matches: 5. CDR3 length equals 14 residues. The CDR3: CASSLTGVRQPQHF. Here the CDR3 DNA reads TGTGCCAGCAGTTTAACAGGGGTCCGCCAGCCCCAGCATTTT.

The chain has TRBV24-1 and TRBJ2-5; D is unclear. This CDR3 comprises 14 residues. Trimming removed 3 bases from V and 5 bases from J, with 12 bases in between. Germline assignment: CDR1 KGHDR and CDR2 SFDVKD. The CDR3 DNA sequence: TGTGCCACCAGTGATATCCCCCGACGGGAGACCCAGTACTTC. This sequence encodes CATSDIPRRETQYF.

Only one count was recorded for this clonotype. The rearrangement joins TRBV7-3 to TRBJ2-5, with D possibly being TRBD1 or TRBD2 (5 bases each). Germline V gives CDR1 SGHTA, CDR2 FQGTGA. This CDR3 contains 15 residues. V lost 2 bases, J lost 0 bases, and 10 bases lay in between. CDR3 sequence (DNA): TGTGCCAGCAGCTTAGAAGGGACGTACCAAGAGACCCAGTACTTC. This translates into CASSLEGTYQETQYF.

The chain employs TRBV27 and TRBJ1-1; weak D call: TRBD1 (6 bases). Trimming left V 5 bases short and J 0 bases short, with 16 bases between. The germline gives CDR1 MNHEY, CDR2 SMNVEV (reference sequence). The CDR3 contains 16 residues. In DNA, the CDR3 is TGTGCCAGCAGTCTAAGGGGGGTAGGAATGAACACTGAAGCTTTCTTT. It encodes CASSLRGVGMNTEAFF.

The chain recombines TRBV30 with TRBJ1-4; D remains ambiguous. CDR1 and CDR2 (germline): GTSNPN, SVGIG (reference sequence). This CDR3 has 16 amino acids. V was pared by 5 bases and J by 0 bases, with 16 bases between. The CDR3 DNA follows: TGTGCCTGGGGACTCGGACTCTTAACAACTAATGAAAAACTGTTTTTT. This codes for CAWGLGLLTTNEKLFF.

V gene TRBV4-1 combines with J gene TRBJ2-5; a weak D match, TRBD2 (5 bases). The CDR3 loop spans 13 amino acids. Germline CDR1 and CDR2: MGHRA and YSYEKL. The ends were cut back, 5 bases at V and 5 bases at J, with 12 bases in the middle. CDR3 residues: CASSSLVVETQYF. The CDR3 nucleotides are TGCGCCAGCAGCTCACTAGTAGTTGAGACCCAGTACTTC.

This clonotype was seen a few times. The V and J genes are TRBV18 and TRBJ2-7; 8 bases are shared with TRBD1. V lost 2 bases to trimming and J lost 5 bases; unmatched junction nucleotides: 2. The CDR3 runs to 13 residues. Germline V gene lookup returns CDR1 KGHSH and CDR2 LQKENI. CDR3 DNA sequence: TGTGCCAGCTCACCAGGGACAGGCGACGAGCAGTACGTC. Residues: CASSPGTGDEQYV.

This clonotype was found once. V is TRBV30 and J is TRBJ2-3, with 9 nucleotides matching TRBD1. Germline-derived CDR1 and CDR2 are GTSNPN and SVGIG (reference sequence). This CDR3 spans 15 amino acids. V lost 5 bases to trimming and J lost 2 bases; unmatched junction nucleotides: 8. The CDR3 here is CAWGSGQGPTDTQYF. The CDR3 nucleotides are TGTGCCTGGGGGTCCGGACAGGGGCCCACAGATACGCAGTATTTT.

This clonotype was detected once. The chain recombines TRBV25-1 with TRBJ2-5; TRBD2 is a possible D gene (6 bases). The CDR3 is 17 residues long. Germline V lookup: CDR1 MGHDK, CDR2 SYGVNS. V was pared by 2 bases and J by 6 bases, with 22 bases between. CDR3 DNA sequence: TGTGCCAGCAGTGAAACTAATTCGGGAGCGCGGATTCAGACCCAGTACTTC. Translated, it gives CASSETNSGARIQTQYF. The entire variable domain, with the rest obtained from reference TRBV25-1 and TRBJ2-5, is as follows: EADIYQTPRYLVIGTGKKITLECSQTMGHDKMYWYQQDPGMELHLIHYSYGVNSTEKGDLSSESTVSRIRTEHFPLTLESARPSHTSQYLCASSETNSGARIQTQYFGPGTRLLVL.